This T cell receptor (beta chain) was retrieved from a study of blood T cell repertoires in COVID-19. Methods used by the authors: Researchers report that nucleated cell counts were estimated from reference gene primer amplification. The table came from immunoSEQ multiplex PCR; TCRdb's copy has only in-frame clones and leaves some out. V, J and clone size were drawn from that table, and D and trimming were deduced from the DNA. The table shows over 55,000 clones, with about 90% occurring only once. Germline CDR1 reads SGHAT; CDR2 reads FQNNGV. V lost 5 bases to trimming and J lost 4 bases; unmatched junction nucleotides: 7. The CDR3 contains 17 residues.

The V call is TRBV11-2, the J call TRBJ2-3; TRBD2 matches 15 bases. This clonotype was sampled from a human donor in a cohort sampled during active COVID-19. Sequenced sample: peripheral blood. The DNA of the CDR3 is TGTGCCAGCAGCGGCGGGACTAGCGGGAGGTGGGCAGATACGCAGTATTTT. It encodes CASSGGTSGRWADTQYF.